This is a list of T cell receptor beta chains from one sample in a study of shared clonotypes between healthy human individuals. Libraries were prepared by immunoSEQ multiplex PCR; TCRdb keeps only in-frame clonotypes and omits some of them. Of around 580,000 clones listed, roughly 98% are singletons. The sample consisted of naive CD8+ T cells sorted from blood. Source of these receptors: a man in his thirties or forties in good health. Each CDR3 is given with its conserved first and last residue. A D gene is named only where the DNA matches it firmly. Only some rows state a clone size, as once, few, many or a class for expanded clones.

CDR3 length: 12
J gene: TRBJ2-1
V gene: TRBV29-1
clone size: .
D gene: TRBD1
CDR3 protein: CSVVGQGVKQFF
CDR3 DNA: TGCAGCGTTGTGGGACAGGGGGTAAAGCAGTTCTTC

CDR3 length: 13
J gene: TRBJ2-1
V gene: TRBV27
clone size: .
D gene: .
CDR3 protein: CASSILRRDEQFF
CDR3 DNA: TGTGCCAGCAGCATCCTACGTAGGGATGAGCAGTTCTTC

CDR3 length: 19
J gene: TRBJ2-6
V gene: TRBV27
clone size: .
D gene: .
CDR3 protein: CASSLSKGPGKSGANVLTF
CDR3 DNA: TGTGCCAGCAGTTTATCTAAGGGGCCAGGGAAGTCTGGGGCCAACGTCCTGACTTTC

CDR3 length: 13
J gene: TRBJ2-1
V gene: TRBV19
clone size: .
D gene: .
CDR3 protein: CASSIGPYNEQFF
CDR3 DNA: TGTGCCAGTAGTATAGGACCGTACAATGAGCAGTTCTTC

CDR3 length: 13
J gene: TRBJ2-7
V gene: TRBV27
clone size: .
D gene: .
CDR3 protein: CASSRTPTYEQYF
CDR3 DNA: TGTGCCAGCAGTAGGACACCCACCTACGAGCAGTACTTC

CDR3 length: 12
J gene: TRBJ2-5
V gene: TRBV6-5
clone size: .
D gene: .
CDR3 protein: CASTGDRETQYF
CDR3 DNA: TGTGCCAGCACAGGGGACCGAGAGACCCAGTACTTC

CDR3 length: 13
J gene: TRBJ2-1
V gene: TRBV30
clone size: once
D gene: .
CDR3 protein: CAWSRETANEQFF
CDR3 DNA: TGTGCCTGGAGTAGGGAGACGGCCAATGAGCAGTTCTTC

CDR3 length: 14
J gene: TRBJ2-1
V gene: TRBV6-5
clone size: .
D gene: .
CDR3 protein: CASSYVGSLNEQFF
CDR3 DNA: TGTGCCAGCAGTTATGTCGGGTCTCTCAATGAGCAGTTCTTC

CDR3 length: 15
J gene: TRBJ2-7
V gene: TRBV6-1
clone size: once
D gene: .
CDR3 protein: CATSLWRDLQYEQYF
CDR3 DNA: TGTGCCACCAGCCTGTGGAGGGACCTCCAATACGAGCAGTACTTC

CDR3 length: 18
J gene: TRBJ1-4
V gene: TRBV6-1
clone size: .
D gene: TRBD1
CDR3 protein: CASSEFILRDRGDEKLFF
CDR3 DNA: TGTGCCAGCAGTGAATTTATTTTACGGGACAGGGGAGACGAAAAACTGTTTTTT

CDR3 length: 15
J gene: TRBJ2-7
V gene: TRBV5-4
clone size: .
D gene: .
CDR3 protein: CASSVGQASSYEQYF
CDR3 DNA: TGTGCCAGCAGCGTCGGGCAGGCCAGCTCCTACGAGCAGTACTTC